These 8 T cell receptor beta chains originate from one sample sequenced in a study of blood T cells in healthy people across ages (dated by TCRdb to between 2015 and 2017). Library construction relied on 5' RACE. TCRdb names Illumina HiSeq 2500 as the instrument used. A second PCR of roughly 7 to 12 cycles was run with a J-beta primer mix and a sample-barcoded 5' primer. TCRdb reprocessing: public reads trimmed at Q25 with fastp, clones called with MiXCR, in-frame beta chains kept. All rows with the same CDR3 protein become a single entry with the most common DNA and genes. The sample records 1.5 million to 1.9 million distinct CDR3 sequences, approximately 39% of which are singletons. The top ten clonotypes cover about 4% of the sample. Sample: blood. Receptors originate from a woman younger than 30 in good health.

The rearrangement joins TRBV7-8 to TRBJ2-3, with 9 nucleotides matching TRBD2. This CDR3 has 16 amino acids. Germline V gene data show CDR1 as SGHVS and CDR2 as FQNEAQ. Germline trimming cut 5 bases from V and 2 bases from J; bases unmatched to any gene: 8. This CDR3 is CASSPSSGKLTDTQYF. The CDR3 DNA follows: TGTGCCAGCAGCCCCTCTAGCGGGAAACTCACAGATACGCAGTATTTT.

The V and J genes are TRBV6-6 and TRBJ1-5; D might be TRBD1 (5 bases). Germline V gives CDR1 MNHNY, CDR2 SVGAGI (reference sequence). Trimming stripped 5 bases from V and 2 bases from J, with 13 bases between. The CDR3 loop spans 15 amino acids. CDR3 amino acids: CASSDTDIRNQPQHF. The CDR3 DNA reads as TGTGCCAGCAGTGACACGGACATCCGCAATCAGCCCCAGCATTTT.

This clonotype has a handful of counts. The chain links TRBV2 to TRBJ2-3; TRBD2 might be the D (5 bases). Trimming shortened V by 8 bases and J by 1 base, and 10 bases separated the two germline ends. CDR3 length equals 13 residues. The germline V gene encodes CDR1 SNHLY and CDR2 FYNNEI. CDR3 coding DNA: TGTGCCAGCTGGGGTAGCGGCACAGATACGCAGTATTTT. Encoded protein: CASWGSGTDTQYF.

This clonotype was observed at least ten times. V gene TRBV6-5 combines with J gene TRBJ2-7; D is tentatively TRBD1 or TRBD2 (5 bases each). CDR3 length: 15 residues. The germline V gene has CDR1 MNHEY and CDR2 SVGAGI. Between the trimmed V and J ends, which lost 6 bases and 3 bases, there was a span of 18 bases. As DNA, the CDR3 is TGTGCCAGCAGCTCCTCGGGGAGCAGGGTCTACGAGCAGTACTTC. Its translation is CASSSSGSRVYEQYF.

CDR3 nucleotides: TGTGCCAGCAGCTCGGGAGCGCGCAATGAGCAGTTCTTC. Protein: CASSSGARNEQFF. J is TRBJ2-1 and V is TRBV11-3; D is possibly TRBD2 (6 bases). CDR1 is SGHNT, CDR2 YENEEA, per germline. This CDR3 is built from 13 residues. V was pared by 4 bases and J by 6 bases, with 10 bases between.

The chain couples TRBV2 to TRBJ2-1; 9 bases agree with TRBD2. Germline V gives CDR1 SNHLY, CDR2 FYNNEI. CDR3 length: 12 amino acids. V was pared by 11 bases and J by 7 bases, with 6 bases of the junction left unmatched. CDR3 region: CAGISGGNEQFF. DNA for the CDR3: TGTGCCGGCATTAGCGGGGGTAATGAGCAGTTCTTC.

The chain couples TRBV28 to TRBJ2-5; the D gene is possibly TRBD2 (5 bases). This CDR3 contains 11 residues. V gave up 7 bases and J gave up 4 bases, with 7 bases separating them. CDR1 and CDR2 (germline): MDHEN, SYDVKM. The chain's CDR3 is CASNGIETQYF. The DNA for the CDR3 is TGTGCCAGCAACGGGATAGAGACCCAGTACTTC.

This clonotype has more than one count but fewer than ten. This chain joins TRBV4-3 and TRBJ2-7; D possibly uses TRBD1 or TRBD2 (5 bases each). Looked up from germline, CDR1 is LGHNA and CDR2 is YSLEER. The CDR3 runs 15 residues. Trimming left V 1 base short and J 0 bases short, with 10 bases between. The DNA of the CDR3 is TGCGCCAGCAGCCAAGGGGTTGGGGGCTCCTACGAGCAGTACTTC. Translated: CASSQGVGGSYEQYF.